A single sample is the source of the 28 T cell receptor beta chains below, sequenced in a study of identical twins. Via MiXCR, TCRdb re-called the 5' RACE reads, giving one row per CDR3 protein. The sample carries hundreds of thousands of distinct CDR3 sequences, over 20% recorded once. The same sample was also used in a study of T cells expressing NK-cell markers.

Sequencing was done on a sample of PBMCs. Receptors were obtained from a woman younger than 30 in good health.

A few counts support this clonotype. V usage is TRBV20-1 and J usage is TRBJ2-1, with D possibly matching TRBD1 (5 bases). CDR3 length: 14 amino acids. With 3 bases removed from V and 1 base from J, the gap between germline ends came to 10 bases. Per germline, CDR1 DFQATT and CDR2 SNEGSKA (reference sequence). CDR3 residues: CSARGRQSYNEQFF. For the CDR3, the DNA is TGCAGTGCTAGGGGGCGTCAGTCCTACAATGAGCAGTTCTTC.

This clonotype was observed a handful of times. The chain combines TRBV6-5 with TRBJ1-1; tentative D call: TRBD1 (5 bases). CDR1 is MNHEY and CDR2 is SVGAGI in the germline V gene. Trimming took off 2 bases at V and 0 bases at J, with 16 bases between the two ends. The CDR3 is 17 amino acids. The chain's CDR3 is CASSYRSTVGLNTEAFF. The DNA for the CDR3 is TGTGCCAGCAGTTACCGGTCGACAGTTGGGTTGAACACTGAAGCTTTCTTT.

The rearrangement links TRBV6-1 to TRBJ2-3, with D tentatively TRBD2 (6 bases). Germline CDR1 MNHNS, CDR2 SASEGT. The V end lost 8 bases, the J end lost 1 base, and 19 bases lay between the germline ends. This CDR3 is built from 16 residues. The CDR3 DNA reads as TGTGCCAGCTCCACGTCTCCGGGACTCCGCACAGATACGCAGTATTTT. Amino acids: CASSTSPGLRTDTQYF.

This clonotype was picked up a small number of times. V and J are TRBV20-1 and TRBJ1-5, with D uncertain. V lost 0 bases, J lost 7 bases, and 13 bases lay in between. CDR1 and CDR2 (germline): DFQATT, SNEGSKA (reference sequence). The CDR3 is 14 amino acids. CDR3 protein: CSARDVVASQPQHF. In DNA form, the CDR3 reads TGCAGTGCTAGAGATGTGGTAGCTTCACAGCCCCAGCATTTT.

There are a few counts of this clonotype. The rearrangement links TRBV5-1 to TRBJ2-7, with 8 bases lining up with TRBD2. This CDR3 is 15 amino acids long. Trimming took 3 bases from V and 0 from J; bases not matched to a gene: 5. Per germline, CDR1 SGHRS and CDR2 YFSETQ. As DNA, the CDR3 is TGCGCCAGCAGCTGGGTTAGCGGGGTCTCCTACGAGCAGTACTTC. It translates to CASSWVSGVSYEQYF. Full variable domain (rest looked up from reference TRBV5-1 and TRBJ2-7): KAGVTQTPRYLIKTRGQQVTLSCSPISGHRSVSWYQQTPGQGLQFLFEYFSETQRNKGNFPGRFSGRQFSNSRSEMNVSTLELGDSALYLCASSWVSGVSYEQYFGPGTRLTVT.

This chain joins TRBV5-1 and TRBJ2-1; 9 bases are a match to TRBD2. Germline lookup yields CDR1 SGHRS and CDR2 YFSETQ. Unmatched junction bases numbered 13, after V lost 4 bases and J lost 8 bases. CDR3 length equals 16 residues. CDR3 protein: CASSPQGRGGVDEQFF. Written as DNA, the CDR3 is TGCGCCAGCAGCCCTCAGGGGCGGGGGGGCGTCGATGAGCAGTTCTTC.

This clonotype was picked up a small number of times. This chain uses TRBV6-1 with TRBJ2-3; 10 nucleotides match TRBD2. CDR3 length: 15 residues. Germline assignment: CDR1 MNHNS and CDR2 SASEGT. V gave up 4 bases and J gave up 7 bases; unmatched junction bases: 8. CDR3: CASSVGSGGINTQYF. The CDR3 DNA reads TGTGCCAGCAGTGTAGGTAGCGGGGGGATTAATACGCAGTATTTT.

This clonotype was seen a few times. The rearrangement links TRBV7-2 to TRBJ2-7; possible D gene TRBD2, 6 bases. CDR1 and CDR2 (germline): SGHTA, FQGNSA. Between the trimmed V and J ends, which lost 2 bases and 4 bases, there was a span of 15 bases. The CDR3 extends over 15 amino acids. The CDR3 DNA sequence: TGTGCCAGCAGCTTACTGGGCGGAGGGGCTTACGAGCAGTACTTC. Translation: CASSLLGGGAYEQYF.

This clonotype was seen a few times. The V gene is TRBV7-2, the J gene TRBJ1-1, with D tentatively TRBD1 (5 bases). Germline V gene sequence: CDR1 SGHTA, CDR2 FQGNSA. This CDR3 has 16 amino acids. Trimming took 5 bases from V and 0 from J, leaving 16 bases between them. CDR3 loop: CASSQTGWGMNTEAFF. The CDR3 region has the DNA TGTGCCAGCAGCCAAACCGGGTGGGGCATGAACACTGAAGCTTTCTTT.

The V call is TRBV5-1, the J call TRBJ2-1; D unclear. The V end lost 2 bases, the J end lost 4 bases, and 10 bases lay between the germline ends. The CDR3 has 14 residues. Germline assignment: CDR1 SGHRS and CDR2 YFSETQ. CDR3 in amino acids: CASSFETDYNEQFF. CDR3 DNA: TGCGCCAGCAGCTTCGAGACCGATTACAATGAGCAGTTCTTC. Full variable domain (rest looked up from reference TRBV5-1 and TRBJ2-1): KAGVTQTPRYLIKTRGQQVTLSCSPISGHRSVSWYQQTPGQGLQFLFEYFSETQRNKGNFPGRFSGRQFSNSRSEMNVSTLELGDSALYLCASSFETDYNEQFFGPGTRLTVL.

This chain links TRBV7-9 with TRBJ2-5; 10 nucleotides match TRBD2. The CDR3 totals 15 residues. Germline CDR1 SEHNR, CDR2 FQNEAQ (reference sequence). V trimming: 2 bases; J trimming: 8 bases; junction bases outside the gene matches: 8. The CDR3 DNA is TGTGCCAGCAGCTTACTACTAGCGGGGCGGCAAACCCAGTACTTC. The encoded protein is CASSLLLAGRQTQYF. The whole variable domain, filled in from reference TRBV7-9 and TRBJ2-5, reads DTGVSQNPRHKITKRGQNVTFRCDPISEHNRLYWYRQTLGQGPEFLTYFQNEAQLEKSRLLSDRFSAERPKGSFSTLEIQRTEQGDSAMYLCASSLLLAGRQTQYFGPGTRLLVL.

This clonotype was counted between two and nine times. The rearrangement joins TRBV20-1 to TRBJ1-1; possibly TRBD1 for D (5 bases). The germline V gene encodes CDR1 DFQATT and CDR2 SNEGSKA (reference sequence). V dropped 2 bases and J dropped 5 bases, with 12 bases sitting between them. The CDR3 consists of 13 residues. This chain's CDR3 is CSARQGSGTEAFF. The CDR3 bases are TGCAGTGCTAGACAGGGAAGTGGAACTGAAGCTTTCTTT.

In this sample, this clonotype turned up a few times. The V call is TRBV15, the J call TRBJ2-1; a possible D gene is TRBD2 (6 bases). The CDR3 loop spans 14 amino acids. The V end lost 0 bases, the J end lost 6 bases, and 9 bases lay between the germline ends. Per germline, CDR1 LNHNV and CDR2 YYDKDF (reference sequence). CDR3 in amino acids: CATSRERGSNEQFF. CDR3 sequence (DNA): TGTGCCACCAGCAGAGAACGGGGGTCCAATGAGCAGTTCTTC.

The chain joins TRBV7-8 to TRBJ1-6, with D unclear. Germline CDR1 SGHVS, CDR2 FQNEAQ. The CDR3 has 15 amino acids. V lost 5 bases, J lost 13 bases, and 21 bases lay in between. The CDR3 sequence is CASSPTLPGTSPLHF. In DNA form, the CDR3 reads TGTGCCAGCAGCCCCACTCTCCCAGGCACGTCGCCCCTCCACTTT.

This clonotype came up many times. CDR3 in amino acids: CASSPSTRRLGNTEAFF. CDR3 bases: TGTGCCAGCTCACCAAGTACCAGGCGCTTAGGGAACACTGAAGCTTTCTTT. The chain combines TRBV18 with TRBJ1-1; D is unclear. Looked up from germline, CDR1 is KGHSH and CDR2 is LQKENI. The CDR3 has 17 residues. V was cut by 2 bases and J by 1 base, with 17 bases left in between.

This clonotype was detected only a few times. The chain has TRBV7-2 and TRBJ2-1; 11 bases fit TRBD2. This CDR3 has 16 residues. J was trimmed by 7 bases and V by 5 bases; bases with no gene match: 10. Germline-derived CDR1 and CDR2 are SGHTA and FQGNSA. CDR3 sequence reads: CASSPRASGRSNEQFF. The CDR3 coding sequence is TGTGCCAGCAGCCCCAGGGCTAGCGGGAGGAGTAATGAGCAGTTCTTC.

This chain connects TRBV5-1 to TRBJ2-3, with D perhaps TRBD2 (5 bases). This CDR3 is 14 amino acids long. Trimming shortened V by 4 bases and J by 0 bases, and 9 bases separated the two germline ends. In germline, CDR1 is SGHRS, CDR2 YFSETQ. The CDR3 is CASSRERSTDTQYF. The CDR3 coding sequence is TGCGCCAGCAGCCGAGAGCGGAGCACAGATACGCAGTATTTT.

The chain couples TRBV5-6 to TRBJ2-1, with a tentative D call TRBD2 (5 bases). Germline loops: CDR1 SGHDT, CDR2 YYEEEE. Trimming removed 3 bases at V and 2 bases at J, with 6 bases between. The CDR3 has 13 amino acids. The CDR3 sequence: CASSYGAYNEQFF. CDR3 in DNA: TGTGCCAGCAGCTACGGGGCCTACAATGAGCAGTTCTTC.

This clonotype was seen more than once but under ten times. The chain couples TRBV12-3 or TRBV12-4 to TRBJ1-2, with a possible D match to TRBD1 (5 bases). V gave up 1 base and J gave up 1 base, with 13 bases separating them. CDR3 length: 16 residues. The CDR3 region is CASSLGRADINYGYTF. The CDR3 bases are TGTGCCAGCAGTTTAGGCAGGGCTGATATTAACTATGGCTACACCTTC.

This clonotype occurred many times. CDR3 in amino acids: CASSESDTNYGYTF. CDR3 coding DNA: TGCGCCAGCAGTGAGTCTGACACTAACTATGGCTACACCTTC. V gene TRBV10-2 combines with J gene TRBJ1-2; the D is unclear. This CDR3 contains 14 residues. Germline V CDR1 and CDR2: WSHSY, SAAADI. With 0 bases removed from V and 0 bases from J, the gap between germline ends came to 5 bases.

The rearrangement links TRBV5-1 to TRBJ2-3; 8 bases line up with TRBD2. The V and J ends lost 4 bases and 4 bases, in that order; junction bases with no gene match: 5. Germline values: CDR1 SGHRS, CDR2 YFSETQ. This CDR3 region has 14 residues. The DNA of the CDR3 is TGCGCCAGCAGCGCCAGCGGGAGCGCAGATACGCAGTATTTT. It encodes CASSASGSADTQYF.

This clonotype was recorded many times. The chain carries TRBV4-1 and TRBJ2-1; possibly TRBD1 or TRBD2 for D (6 bases each). CDR3 length: 13 residues. Germline V lookup: CDR1 MGHRA, CDR2 YSYEKL. V dropped 1 base and J dropped 10 bases, with 11 bases sitting between them. CDR3 region: CASSQAGAEEQFF. DNA of the CDR3: TGCGCCAGCAGCCAAGCGGGGGCGGAGGAGCAGTTCTTC.

Many counts were recorded for this clonotype. The V gene is TRBV12-3 or TRBV12-4, the J gene TRBJ2-1; the D is unclear. V was shortened by 5 bases and J by 7 bases, with 9 bases between the two germline ends. This CDR3 has 12 amino acids. The CDR3 region has the DNA TGTGCCAGCAGTGGTGTAGGGAATGAGCAGTTCTTC. It encodes CASSGVGNEQFF.

This clonotype has only a few counts. The chain couples TRBV20-1 to TRBJ2-5, with 10 bases fitting TRBD2. The CDR3 loop spans 14 amino acids. V lost 2 bases, J lost 2 bases, and 2 bases stayed unmatched. The germline CDR1 and CDR2 sequences are DFQATT and SNEGSKA (reference sequence). DNA for the CDR3: TGCAGTGCTAGATCAGCGGGGGGGCAAGAGACCCAGTACTTC. This codes for CSARSAGGQETQYF.

This chain uses TRBV12-3 or TRBV12-4 with TRBJ2-1; TRBD1 matches at 10 bases. The CDR3 has 17 residues. With 6 bases clipped from V and 3 bases from J, the junction kept 11 bases outside the gene matches. This chain's CDR3 is CASSQDRGMPNYNEQFF. CDR3 nucleotide sequence: TGTGCCAGCAGCCAGGACAGGGGGATGCCTAACTACAATGAGCAGTTCTTC.

This clonotype turned up a few times. The chain carries TRBV7-3 and TRBJ2-3, with D perhaps given as TRBD1 or TRBD2 (5 bases each). This CDR3 has 17 residues. V dropped 4 bases and J dropped 2 bases, with 19 bases sitting between them. Germline loops: CDR1 SGHTA, CDR2 FQGTGA. The DNA of the CDR3 is TGTGCCAGCAGCTCCCACGGGGCCTGGATGCTCACAGATACGCAGTATTTT. Its translation: CASSSHGAWMLTDTQYF.

The V call is TRBV20-1, the J call TRBJ1-4; tentatively, D is TRBD1 (6 bases). V shed 6 bases and J shed 8 bases, with 16 bases lying between them. CDR1 and CDR2 (germline): DFQATT, SNEGSKA (reference sequence). There are 13 residues in the CDR3. The CDR3 nucleotides are TGCAGTGCCACCGGGACATTGGAAGAAAAACTGTTTTTT. Encoded protein: CSATGTLEEKLFF.

The chain's CDR3 is CAISESGPETSGANVLTF. DNA for the CDR3: TGTGCCATCAGTGAGTCGGGACCCGAAACCTCTGGGGCCAACGTCCTGACTTTC. The rearrangement uses TRBV10-3 and TRBJ2-6; the D call may be TRBD1 or TRBD2 (5 bases each). The V gene's germline CDR1 is ENHRY and CDR2 SYGVKD. This CDR3 has 18 amino acids. The V and J ends lost 0 bases and 0 bases respectively, with 12 bases between them.